Given below is one T cell receptor (beta chain) in context. As handled by the study authors: Reference gene primer amplification gave estimated nucleated cell counts. Profiling relied on immunoSEQ multiplex PCR, and the TCRdb table lists in-frame clones only, not all of them. V and J calls and clone size are as listed in that table; D and trimming were resolved from the DNA. The sample holds some 19,000 clones, around 77% seen once. The sample belongs to a study of blood T cell repertoires in COVID-19. Across the whole study: Both acute and convalescent COVID-19 samples were obtained from the United States, Italy and Spain. Sample material is recorded as cDNA or gDNA derived from T cells, B-cell-depleted T cells, or PBMCs.

The CDR3 totals 14 residues. Germline trimming cut 1 base from V and 4 bases from J; bases unmatched to any gene: 3. CDR1 and CDR2 from the germline V gene are LGHNA and YSLEER. The TCR was taken from a man in his 70s with COVID-19, enrolled during active disease. The sample consisted of peripheral blood. The gene calls are TRBV4-3 and TRBJ1-2; TRBD1 matches 7 bases. The CDR3 sequence: CASSQGTGSYGYTF. The CDR3 nucleotides read TGCGCCAGCAGCCAAGGGACAGGTTCCTATGGCTACACCTTC.